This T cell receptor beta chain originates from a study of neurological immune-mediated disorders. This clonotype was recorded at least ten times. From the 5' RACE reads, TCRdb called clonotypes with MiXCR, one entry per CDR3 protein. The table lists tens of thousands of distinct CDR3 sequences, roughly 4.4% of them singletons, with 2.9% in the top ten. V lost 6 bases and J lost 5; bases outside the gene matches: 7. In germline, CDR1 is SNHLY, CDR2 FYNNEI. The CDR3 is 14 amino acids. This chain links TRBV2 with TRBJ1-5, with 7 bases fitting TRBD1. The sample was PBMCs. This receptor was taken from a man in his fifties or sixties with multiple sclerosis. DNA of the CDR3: TGTGCCAGCAGCCAAACAGGGGCAGATCAGCCCCAGCATTTT. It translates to CASSQTGADQPQHF.